This T cell receptor beta chain comes out of a study of shared clonotypes between healthy human individuals. Study results and limitations: With few donors, the genetic and exposure-history diversity represented was limited.

This was a deep-level run. The material for each subset, its genomic DNA, was split evenly across several immunoSEQ plates. Data came from immunoSEQ multiplex PCR; TCRdb stores just in-frame clones and leaves some out. The sample has over 850,000 clones; approximately 78% are singletons. The V gene's germline CDR1 is LGHNA and CDR2 YNFKEQ. The V segment lost 1 base and the J segment 0 bases; nucleotides outside the gene matches: 3. The CDR3 is 16 residues long. As concerns this clone: What it binds is not known. The same CDR3 can be traced to other DNA sequences in this sample.

The sequence came from a man aged 18 to 29 in good health. Some clones in this sample may be carry-over from other donors' samples. The J gene is TRBJ2-1, the V gene TRBV4-2, with 7 bases aligning to TRBD2. The sequenced sample consisted of memory CD4+ T cells from PBMCs. Specified subset: CD45RA-negative fraction. The CDR3 loop reads CASSQGLADSYNEQFF. CDR3 sequence (DNA): TGTGCCAGCAGCCAAGGGCTAGCGGACTCCTACAATGAGCAGTTCTTC.